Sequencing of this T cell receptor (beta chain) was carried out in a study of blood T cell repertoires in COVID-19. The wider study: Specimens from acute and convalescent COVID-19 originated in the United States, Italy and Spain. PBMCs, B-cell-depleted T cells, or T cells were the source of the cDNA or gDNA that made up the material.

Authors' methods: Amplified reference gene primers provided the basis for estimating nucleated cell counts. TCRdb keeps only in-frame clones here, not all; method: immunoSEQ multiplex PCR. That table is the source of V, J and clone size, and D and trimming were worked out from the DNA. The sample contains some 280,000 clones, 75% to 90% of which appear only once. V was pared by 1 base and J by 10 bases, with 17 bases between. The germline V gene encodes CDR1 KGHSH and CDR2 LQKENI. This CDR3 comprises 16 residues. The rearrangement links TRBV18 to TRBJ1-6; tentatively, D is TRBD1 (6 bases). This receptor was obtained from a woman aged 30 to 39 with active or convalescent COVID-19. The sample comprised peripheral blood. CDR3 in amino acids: CASSPLGTGRGSPLHF. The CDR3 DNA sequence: TGTGCCAGCTCACCACTTGGTACGGGGAGGGGGTCACCCCTCCACTTT.